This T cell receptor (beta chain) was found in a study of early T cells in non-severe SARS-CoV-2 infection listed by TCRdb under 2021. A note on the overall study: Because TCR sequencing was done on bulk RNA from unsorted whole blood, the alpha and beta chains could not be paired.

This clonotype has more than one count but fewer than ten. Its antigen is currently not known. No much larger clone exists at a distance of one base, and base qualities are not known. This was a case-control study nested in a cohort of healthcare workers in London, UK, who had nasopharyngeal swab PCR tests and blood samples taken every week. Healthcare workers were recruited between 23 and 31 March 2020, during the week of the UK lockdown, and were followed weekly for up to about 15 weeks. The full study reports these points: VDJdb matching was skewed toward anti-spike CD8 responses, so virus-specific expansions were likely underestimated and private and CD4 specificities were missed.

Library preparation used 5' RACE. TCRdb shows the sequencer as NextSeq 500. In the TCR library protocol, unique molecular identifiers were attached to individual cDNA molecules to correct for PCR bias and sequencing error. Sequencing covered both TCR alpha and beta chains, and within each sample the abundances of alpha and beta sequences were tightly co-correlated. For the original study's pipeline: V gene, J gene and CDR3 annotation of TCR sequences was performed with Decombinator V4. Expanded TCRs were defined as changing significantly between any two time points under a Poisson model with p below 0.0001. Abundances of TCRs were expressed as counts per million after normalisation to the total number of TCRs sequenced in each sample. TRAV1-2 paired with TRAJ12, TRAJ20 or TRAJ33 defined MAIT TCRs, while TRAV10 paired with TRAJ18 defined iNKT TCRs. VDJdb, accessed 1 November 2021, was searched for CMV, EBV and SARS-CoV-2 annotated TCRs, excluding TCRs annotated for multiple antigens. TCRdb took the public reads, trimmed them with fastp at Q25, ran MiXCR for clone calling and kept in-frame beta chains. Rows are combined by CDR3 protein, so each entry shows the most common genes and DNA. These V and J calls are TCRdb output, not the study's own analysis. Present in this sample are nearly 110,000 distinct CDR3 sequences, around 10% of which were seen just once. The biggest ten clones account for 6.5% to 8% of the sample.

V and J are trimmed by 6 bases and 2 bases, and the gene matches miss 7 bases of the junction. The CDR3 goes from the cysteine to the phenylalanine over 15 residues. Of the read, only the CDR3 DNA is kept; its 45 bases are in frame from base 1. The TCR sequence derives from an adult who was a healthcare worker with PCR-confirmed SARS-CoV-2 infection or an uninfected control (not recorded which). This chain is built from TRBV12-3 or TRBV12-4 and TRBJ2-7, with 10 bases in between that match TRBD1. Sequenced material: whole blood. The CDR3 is CASSRSGTGAYEQYF. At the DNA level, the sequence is TGTGCCAGCAGCCGATCCGGGACAGGGGCCTACGAGCAGTACTTC.